Described below is a single T cell receptor beta chain sequence and its context. Germline loops: CDR1 SGDLS, CDR2 YYNGEE. The CDR3 length is 15 residues. Trimming left V 4 bases short and J 2 bases short, with 10 bases between. The sample belongs to a study of T cell changes during pregnancy in multiple sclerosis. Generated by immunoSEQ multiplex PCR, the TCRdb table keeps only in-frame clones and is missing some. Of almost 50,000 clones in the sample, over 90% were seen once. This clonotype was sampled from a female donor with multiple sclerosis, enrolled in a pregnancy study. V is TRBV9 and J is TRBJ2-6; D is unclear. The specimen comprised peripheral blood, sampled after pregnancy. CDR3: CASSPPSAGANVLTF. CDR3 coding DNA: TGTGCCAGCAGCCCCCCATCGGCTGGGGCCAACGTCCTGACTTTC.